This entry concerns a single TCR beta chain. Described time point: after trial treatment. Treatment noted: LDRT plus nivolumab, ipilimumab, low-dose cyclophosphamide and aspirin (RACIN trial). The donors, trial participants, received nivolumab, ipilimumab, aspirin, low-dose cyclophosphamide and low-dose radiotherapy. CDR3 size: 15 residues. V lost 4 bases and J 7 bases, leaving 22 bases between the germline ends. Germline loops: CDR1 SQVTM, CDR2 ANQGSEA. The data were taken from a study of low-dose radiotherapy and immunotherapy resistance in tumors. TRAV- and TRBV-specific primers were used for first-strand cDNA, which covered alpha and beta chains. With a V-primer adapter and a constant-region primer, TCRs were amplified for 20 PCR cycles. MiXCR was run by TCRdb on the reads, yielding one entry per CDR3 protein. This sample has about 80,000 distinct CDR3 sequences; less than 20% occur once, and the top ten carry approximately 1.5%.

The sequenced sample was PBMCs, obtained after low-dose radiotherapy plus immunotherapy. The rearrangement uses TRBV29-1 and TRBJ1-2, with D hard to call. This receptor was taken from a male donor with prostate cancer. CDR3 nucleotides: TGCAGCGTTGGATCCGAAGGTCACCTATCGGGTGGCTACACCTTC. It codes for CSVGSEGHLSGGYTF.